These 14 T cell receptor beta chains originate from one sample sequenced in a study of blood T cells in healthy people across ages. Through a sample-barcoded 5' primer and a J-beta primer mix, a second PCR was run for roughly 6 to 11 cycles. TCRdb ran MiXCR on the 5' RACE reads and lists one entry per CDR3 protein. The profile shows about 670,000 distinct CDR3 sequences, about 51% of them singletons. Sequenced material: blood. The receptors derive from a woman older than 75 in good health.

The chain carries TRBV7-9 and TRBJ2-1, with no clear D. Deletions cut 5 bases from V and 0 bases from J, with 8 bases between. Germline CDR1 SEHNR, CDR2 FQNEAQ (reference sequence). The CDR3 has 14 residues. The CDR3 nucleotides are TGTGCCAGCAGCCCAGATATCTCCTACAATGAGCAGTTCTTC. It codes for CASSPDISYNEQFF.

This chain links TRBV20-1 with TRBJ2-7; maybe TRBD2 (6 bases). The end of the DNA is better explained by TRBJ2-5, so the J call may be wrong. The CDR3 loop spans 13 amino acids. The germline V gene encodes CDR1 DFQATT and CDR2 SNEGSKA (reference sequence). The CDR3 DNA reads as TGCAGTGCTATGCTACTAGCTCGTGAGACCCAGTACTTC. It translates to CSAMLLARETQYF.

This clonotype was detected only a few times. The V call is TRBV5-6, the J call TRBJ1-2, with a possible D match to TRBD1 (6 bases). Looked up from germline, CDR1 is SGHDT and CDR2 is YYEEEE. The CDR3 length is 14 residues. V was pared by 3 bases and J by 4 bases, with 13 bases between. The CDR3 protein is CASSSATGAYGYTF. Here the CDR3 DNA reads TGTGCCAGCAGCTCAGCGACAGGAGCCTATGGCTACACCTTC. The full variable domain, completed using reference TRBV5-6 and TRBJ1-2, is DAGVTQSPTHLIKTRGQQVTLRCSPKSGHDTVSWYQQALGQGPQFIFQYYEEEERQRGNFPDRFSGHQFPNYSSELNVNALLLGDSALYLCASSSATGAYGYTFGSGTRLTVV.

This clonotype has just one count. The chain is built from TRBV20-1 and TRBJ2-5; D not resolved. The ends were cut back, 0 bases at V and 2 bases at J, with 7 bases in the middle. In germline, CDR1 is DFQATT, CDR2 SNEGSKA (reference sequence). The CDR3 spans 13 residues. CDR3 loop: CSAREGQQETQYF. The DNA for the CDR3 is TGCAGTGCTAGAGAAGGGCAGCAAGAGACCCAGTACTTC.

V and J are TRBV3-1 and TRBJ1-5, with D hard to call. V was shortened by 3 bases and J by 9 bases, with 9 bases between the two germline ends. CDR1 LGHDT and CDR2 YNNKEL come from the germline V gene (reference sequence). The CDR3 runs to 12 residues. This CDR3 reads CASSHKWGPQHF. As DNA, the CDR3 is TGTGCCAGCAGCCATAAGTGGGGGCCCCAGCATTTT.

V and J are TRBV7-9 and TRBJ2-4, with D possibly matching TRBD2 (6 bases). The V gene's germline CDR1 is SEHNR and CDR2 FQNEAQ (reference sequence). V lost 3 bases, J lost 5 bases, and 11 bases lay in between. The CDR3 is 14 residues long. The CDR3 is CASSFGGDENIQYF. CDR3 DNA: TGTGCCAGCAGCTTCGGGGGAGACGAAAACATTCAGTACTTC.

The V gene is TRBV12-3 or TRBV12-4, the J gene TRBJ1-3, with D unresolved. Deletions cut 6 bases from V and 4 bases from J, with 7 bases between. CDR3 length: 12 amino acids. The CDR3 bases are TGTGCCAGCAGCGATTTAGGAAACACCATATATTTT. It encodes CASSDLGNTIYF.

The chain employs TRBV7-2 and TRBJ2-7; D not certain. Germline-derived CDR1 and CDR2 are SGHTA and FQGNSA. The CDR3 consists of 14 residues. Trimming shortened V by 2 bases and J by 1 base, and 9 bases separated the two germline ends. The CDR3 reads CASSLMGRSYEQYF. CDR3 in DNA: TGTGCCAGCAGCTTAATGGGTCGGTCCTACGAGCAGTACTTC.

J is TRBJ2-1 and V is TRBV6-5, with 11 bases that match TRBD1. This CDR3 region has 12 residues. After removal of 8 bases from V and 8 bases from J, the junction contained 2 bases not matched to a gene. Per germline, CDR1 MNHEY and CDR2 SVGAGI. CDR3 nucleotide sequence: TGTGCCAGCGGGGACAGGGGGGATGAGCAGTTCTTC. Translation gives CASGDRGDEQFF.

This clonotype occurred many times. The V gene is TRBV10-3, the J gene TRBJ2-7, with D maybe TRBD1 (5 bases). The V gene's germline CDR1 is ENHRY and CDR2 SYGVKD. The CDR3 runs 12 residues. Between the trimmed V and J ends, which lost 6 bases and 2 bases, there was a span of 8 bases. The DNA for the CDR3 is TGTGCCATCAGGGCAGGGACCTACGAGCAGTACTTC. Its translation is CAIRAGTYEQYF.

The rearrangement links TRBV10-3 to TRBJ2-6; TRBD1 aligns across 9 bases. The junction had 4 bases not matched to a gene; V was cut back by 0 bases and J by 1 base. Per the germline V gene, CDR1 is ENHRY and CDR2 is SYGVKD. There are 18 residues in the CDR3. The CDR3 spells CAISESGQGASGANVLTF. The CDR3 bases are TGTGCCATCAGTGAGTCGGGACAGGGTGCGTCTGGGGCCAACGTCCTGACTTTC.

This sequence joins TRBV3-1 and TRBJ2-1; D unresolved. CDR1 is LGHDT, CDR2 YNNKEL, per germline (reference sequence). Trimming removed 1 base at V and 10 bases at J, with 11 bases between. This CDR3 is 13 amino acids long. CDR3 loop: CASSQGYRAEQFF. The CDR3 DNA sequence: TGTGCCAGCAGCCAAGGCTACCGGGCCGAGCAGTTCTTC.

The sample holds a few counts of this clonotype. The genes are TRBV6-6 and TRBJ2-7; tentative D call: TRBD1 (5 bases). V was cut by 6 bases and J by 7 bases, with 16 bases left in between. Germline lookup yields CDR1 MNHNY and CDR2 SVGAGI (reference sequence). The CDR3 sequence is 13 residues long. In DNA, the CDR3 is TGTGCCAGCAGGATCCAGGGATATGCTGAGCAGTACTTC. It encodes CASRIQGYAEQYF.

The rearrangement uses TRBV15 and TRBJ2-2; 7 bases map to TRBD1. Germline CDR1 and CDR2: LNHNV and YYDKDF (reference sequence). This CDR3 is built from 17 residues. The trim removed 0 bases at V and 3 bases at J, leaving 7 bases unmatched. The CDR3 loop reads CATSRDRDRVYTGELFF. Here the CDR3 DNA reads TGTGCCACCAGCAGAGATCGAGACAGGGTGTACACCGGGGAGCTGTTTTTT.